These T cell receptor beta chains were read from a single sample in a study of blood T cell repertoires in COVID-19. Some clones are missing from TCRdb's copy, which holds only in-frame ones; the method was immunoSEQ multiplex PCR. The profile covers approximately 93,000 clones, with around 74% appearing a single time and over 3.5% taken by the ten largest. The sample was peripheral blood. Source of these receptors: a man aged 65 to 79 with COVID-19, enrolled during active disease. Both conserved end residues are part of each CDR3. A D gene is named only where the DNA matches it firmly. A clone size is listed for some rows: how often the clone was seen (once, few, many), or a class if it is expanded.

v_call: TRBV5-1
j_call: TRBJ1-4
d_call: -
clone_size: -
cdr3_aa: CASSSVGEKLFF
cdr3_nt: TGCGCCAGCAGCTCGGTCGGGGAAAAACTGTTTTTT

v_call: TRBV6-2/TRBV6-3
j_call: TRBJ2-5
d_call: TRBD2
clone_size: -
cdr3_aa: CASSRTSGAGETQYF
cdr3_nt: TGTGCCAGCAGCCGGACTAGCGGGGCGGGAGAGACCCAGTACTTC

v_call: TRBV19
j_call: TRBJ2-5
d_call: -
clone_size: -
cdr3_aa: CASSIRTSETQYF
cdr3_nt: TGTGCCAGTAGTATCCGGACATCGGAGACCCAGTACTTC

v_call: TRBV20-1
j_call: TRBJ2-7
d_call: -
clone_size: once
cdr3_aa: CSASWASRSYEQYF
cdr3_nt: TGCAGTGCTAGTTGGGCCTCCCGCTCCTACGAGCAGTACTTC

v_call: TRBV5-1
j_call: TRBJ2-5
d_call: TRBD2
clone_size: few
cdr3_aa: CASSPGLAATRETQYF
cdr3_nt: TGCGCCAGCAGCCCGGGACTAGCGGCCACGAGAGAGACCCAGTACTTC

v_call: TRBV27
j_call: TRBJ2-1
d_call: -
clone_size: once
cdr3_aa: CASRETYNEQFF
cdr3_nt: TGTGCCAGCCGGGAGACATACAATGAGCAGTTCTTC

v_call: TRBV29-1
j_call: TRBJ1-3
d_call: -
clone_size: -
cdr3_aa: CSVEGPETGNTIYF
cdr3_nt: TGCAGCGTGGAGGGACCAGAAACGGGAAACACCATATATTTT

v_call: TRBV6-1
j_call: TRBJ1-6
d_call: -
clone_size: -
cdr3_aa: CASSEDRDSYNSPLHF
cdr3_nt: TGTGCCAGCAGTGAAGACAGGGATTCCTATAATTCACCCCTCCACTTT

v_call: TRBV5-1
j_call: TRBJ1-4
d_call: TRBD1
clone_size: -
cdr3_aa: CASSYGQGYGASEKLFF
cdr3_nt: TGCGCCAGCAGCTACGGACAGGGGTATGGGGCAAGTGAAAAACTGTTTTTT

v_call: TRBV19
j_call: TRBJ2-1
d_call: TRBD1
clone_size: -
cdr3_aa: CASSRDRDGIYNEQFF
cdr3_nt: TGTGCCAGTAGTCGGGACAGGGATGGGATTTACAATGAGCAGTTCTTC

v_call: TRBV25-1
j_call: TRBJ1-3
d_call: TRBD1
clone_size: -
cdr3_aa: CASSLTGSSGNTIYF
cdr3_nt: TGTGCCAGCAGTTTGACAGGGAGCTCTGGAAACACCATATATTTT

v_call: TRBV6-8
j_call: TRBJ2-7
d_call: -
clone_size: -
cdr3_aa: CASSYLGGGAIYEQYF
cdr3_nt: TGTGCCAGCAGTTACTTGGGGGGAGGCGCCATCTACGAGCAGTACTTC

v_call: TRBV6-6
j_call: TRBJ2-4
d_call: -
clone_size: -
cdr3_aa: CASVGSGAKNIQYF
cdr3_nt: TGTGCCAGCGTGGGCAGCGGGGCCAAAAACATTCAGTACTTC

v_call: TRBV6-2/TRBV6-3
j_call: TRBJ2-2
d_call: TRBD2
clone_size: -
cdr3_aa: CASSSYPTSGRFTGELFF
cdr3_nt: TGTGCCAGCAGTTCCTATCCGACTAGCGGGAGGTTTACCGGGGAGCTGTTTTTT

v_call: TRBV28
j_call: TRBJ2-7
d_call: -
clone_size: few
cdr3_aa: CASSFRGRPPYEQYF
cdr3_nt: TGTGCCAGCAGTTTCAGGGGGAGGCCGCCCTACGAGCAGTACTTC

v_call: TRBV23-1
j_call: TRBJ2-7
d_call: -
clone_size: -
cdr3_aa: CASSAGIHEQYF
cdr3_nt: TGCGCCAGCAGTGCAGGGATCCACGAGCAGTACTTC

v_call: TRBV4-3
j_call: TRBJ1-2
d_call: -
clone_size: large
cdr3_aa: CASSQEGDWGYGYTF
cdr3_nt: TGCGCCAGCAGCCAAGAAGGGGATTGGGGCTATGGCTACACCTTC

v_call: TRBV18
j_call: TRBJ1-3
d_call: -
clone_size: -
cdr3_aa: CASSPAGSGNTIYF
cdr3_nt: TGTGCCAGCTCACCCGCGGGCTCTGGAAACACCATATATTTT

v_call: TRBV2
j_call: TRBJ1-4
d_call: TRBD1
clone_size: -
cdr3_aa: CASSGTQRGGTGGRKLFF
cdr3_nt: TGTGCCAGCAGTGGAACCCAGCGGGGTGGGACAGGGGGCCGAAAACTGTTTTTT

v_call: TRBV3-1/TRBV3-2
j_call: TRBJ2-7
d_call: TRBD2
clone_size: -
cdr3_aa: CASSSHLTSGFSYEQYF
cdr3_nt: TGTGCCAGCAGCTCCCACTTGACTAGCGGGTTCTCCTACGAGCAGTACTTC

v_call: TRBV5-4
j_call: TRBJ2-2
d_call: -
clone_size: once
cdr3_aa: CASRLRGDTGELFF
cdr3_nt: TGTGCCAGCCGCCTTCGAGGTGACACCGGGGAGCTGTTTTTT

v_call: TRBV27
j_call: TRBJ1-2
d_call: -
clone_size: -
cdr3_aa: CASKGVGFNYGYTF
cdr3_nt: TGTGCCAGCAAGGGGGTCGGTTTTAACTATGGCTACACCTTC

v_call: TRBV10-2
j_call: TRBJ1-4
d_call: -
clone_size: few
cdr3_aa: CASSEAGKGEKLFF
cdr3_nt: TGCGCCAGCAGTGAAGCGGGAAAAGGGGAAAAACTGTTTTTT

v_call: TRBV5-4
j_call: TRBJ1-1
d_call: TRBD1
clone_size: few
cdr3_aa: CASSWDRGQGTEAFF
cdr3_nt: TGTGCCAGCAGCTGGGACAGGGGGCAAGGCACTGAAGCTTTCTTT

v_call: TRBV7-9
j_call: TRBJ1-1
d_call: -
clone_size: -
cdr3_aa: CASSRQANTEAFF
cdr3_nt: TGTGCCAGCAGTCGACAGGCGAACACTGAAGCTTTCTTT

v_call: TRBV28
j_call: TRBJ2-7
d_call: TRBD1
clone_size: -
cdr3_aa: CASSPGQAPYEQYF
cdr3_nt: TGTGCCAGCAGTCCCGGACAGGCGCCCTACGAGCAGTACTTC

v_call: TRBV28
j_call: TRBJ2-7
d_call: -
clone_size: -
cdr3_aa: CASSFRDEQYF
cdr3_nt: TGTGCCAGCAGTTTTCGGGACGAGCAGTACTTC